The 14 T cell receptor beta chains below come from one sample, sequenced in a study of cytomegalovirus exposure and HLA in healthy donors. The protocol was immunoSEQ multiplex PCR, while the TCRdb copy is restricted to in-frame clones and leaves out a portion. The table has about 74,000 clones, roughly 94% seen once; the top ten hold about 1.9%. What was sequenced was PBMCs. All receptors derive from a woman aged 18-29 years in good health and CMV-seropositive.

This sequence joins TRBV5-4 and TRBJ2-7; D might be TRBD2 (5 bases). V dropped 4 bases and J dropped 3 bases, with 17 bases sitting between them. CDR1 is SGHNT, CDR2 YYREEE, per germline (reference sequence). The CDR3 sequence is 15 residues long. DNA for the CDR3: TGTGCCAGCAGCCGGGATCCCGGGCCTGACTACGAGCAGTACTTC. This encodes CASSRDPGPDYEQYF.

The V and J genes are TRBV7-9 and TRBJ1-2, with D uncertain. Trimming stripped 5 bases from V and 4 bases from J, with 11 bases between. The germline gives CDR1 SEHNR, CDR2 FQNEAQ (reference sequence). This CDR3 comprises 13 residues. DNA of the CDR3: TGTGCCAGCAGCAACGACTTTCCCTATGGCTACACCTTC. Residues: CASSNDFPYGYTF. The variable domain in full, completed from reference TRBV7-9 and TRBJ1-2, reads DTGVSQNPRHKITKRGQNVTFRCDPISEHNRLYWYRQTLGQGPEFLTYFQNEAQLEKSRLLSDRFSAERPKGSFSTLEIQRTEQGDSAMYLCASSNDFPYGYTFGSGTRLTVV.

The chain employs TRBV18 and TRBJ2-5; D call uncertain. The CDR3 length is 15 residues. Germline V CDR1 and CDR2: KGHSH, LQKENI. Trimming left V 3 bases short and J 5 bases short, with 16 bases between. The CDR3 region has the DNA TGTGCCAGCTCACCGCCCGGTAGGAGTAGCGAGACCCAGTACTTC. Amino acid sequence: CASSPPGRSSETQYF.

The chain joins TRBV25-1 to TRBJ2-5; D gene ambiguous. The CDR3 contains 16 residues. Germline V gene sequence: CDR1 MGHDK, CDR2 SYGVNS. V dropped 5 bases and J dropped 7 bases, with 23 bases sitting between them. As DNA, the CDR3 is TGTGCCAGCAGTTTCCACACCCCCCGTGACGCAGGGACCCAGTACTTC. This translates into CASSFHTPRDAGTQYF.

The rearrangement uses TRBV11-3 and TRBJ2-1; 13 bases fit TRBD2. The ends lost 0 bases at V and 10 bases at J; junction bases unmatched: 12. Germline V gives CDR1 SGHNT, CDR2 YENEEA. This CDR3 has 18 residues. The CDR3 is CASSLDYWTSGGSGEQFF. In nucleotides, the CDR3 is TGTGCCAGCAGCTTAGACTATTGGACTAGCGGGGGTTCAGGAGAGCAGTTCTTC. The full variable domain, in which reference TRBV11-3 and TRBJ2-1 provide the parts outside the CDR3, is EAGVVQSPRYKIIEKKQPVAFWCNPISGHNTLYWYLQNLGQGPELLIRYENEEAVDDSQLPKDRFSAERLKGVDSTLKIQPAELGDSAVYLCASSLDYWTSGGSGEQFFGPGTRLTVL.

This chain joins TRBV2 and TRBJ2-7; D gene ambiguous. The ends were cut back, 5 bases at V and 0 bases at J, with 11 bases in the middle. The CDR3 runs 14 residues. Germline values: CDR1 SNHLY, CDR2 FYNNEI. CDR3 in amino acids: CASSSPPSSYEQYF. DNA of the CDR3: TGTGCCAGCAGTTCTCCTCCGAGCTCCTACGAGCAGTACTTC.

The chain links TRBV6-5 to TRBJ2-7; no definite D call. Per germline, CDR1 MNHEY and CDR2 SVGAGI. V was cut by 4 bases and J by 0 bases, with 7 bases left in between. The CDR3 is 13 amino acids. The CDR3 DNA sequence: TGTGCCAGCAGTTTCGACTTCTCCTACGAGCAGTACTTC. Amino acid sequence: CASSFDFSYEQYF.

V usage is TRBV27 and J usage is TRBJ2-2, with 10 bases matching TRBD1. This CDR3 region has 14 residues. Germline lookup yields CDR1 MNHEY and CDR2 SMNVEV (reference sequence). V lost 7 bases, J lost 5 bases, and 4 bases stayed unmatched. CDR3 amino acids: CASTRDRGTGELFF. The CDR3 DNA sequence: TGTGCCAGCACCCGGGACAGGGGTACCGGGGAGCTGTTTTTT.

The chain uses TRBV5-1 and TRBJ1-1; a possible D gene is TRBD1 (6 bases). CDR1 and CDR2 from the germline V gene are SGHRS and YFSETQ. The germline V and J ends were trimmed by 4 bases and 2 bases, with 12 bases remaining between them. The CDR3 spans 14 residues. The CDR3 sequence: CASSIRTENTEAFF. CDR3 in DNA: TGCGCCAGCAGCATCCGGACAGAAAACACTGAAGCTTTCTTT.

Here the CDR3 reads CASSTNRKGGPEAFF. The CDR3 DNA is TGTGCCAGCTCCACGAATCGTAAGGGAGGCCCTGAAGCTTTCTTT. The J gene is TRBJ1-1, the V gene TRBV18; D not resolved. V was pared by 6 bases and J by 6 bases, with 20 bases between. CDR3 length equals 15 residues. Germline CDR1 reads KGHSH; CDR2 reads LQKENI.

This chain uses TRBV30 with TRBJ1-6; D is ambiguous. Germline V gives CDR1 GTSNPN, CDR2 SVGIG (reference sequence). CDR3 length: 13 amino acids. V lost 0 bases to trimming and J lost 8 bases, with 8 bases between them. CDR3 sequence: CAWSVIGDSPLHF. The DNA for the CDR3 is TGTGCCTGGAGTGTAATCGGAGATTCACCCCTCCACTTT.

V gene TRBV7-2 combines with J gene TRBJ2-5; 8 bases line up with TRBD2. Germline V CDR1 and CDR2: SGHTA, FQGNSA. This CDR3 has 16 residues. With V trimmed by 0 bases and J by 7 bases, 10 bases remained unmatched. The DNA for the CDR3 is TGTGCCAGCAGCTTAGCGGGAGGTCGGGGGGGAGGGACCCAGTACTTC. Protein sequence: CASSLAGGRGGGTQYF.

The CDR3 region is CASSSRDFQEAFF. CDR3 nucleotides: TGTGCCAGCTCAAGCCGGGACTTCCAGGAAGCTTTCTTT. V is TRBV18 and J is TRBJ1-1, with D perhaps matching TRBD1 (5 bases). CDR1 is KGHSH, CDR2 LQKENI, per germline. Trimming cost V 5 bases and J 8 bases, with 15 bases left between them. The CDR3 covers 13 residues.

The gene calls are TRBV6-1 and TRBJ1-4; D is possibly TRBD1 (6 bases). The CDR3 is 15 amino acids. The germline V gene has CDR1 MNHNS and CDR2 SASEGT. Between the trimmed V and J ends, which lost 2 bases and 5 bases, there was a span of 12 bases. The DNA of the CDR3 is TGTGCCAGCAGTGAACTAGGAAGGGGGAATGAAAAACTGTTTTTT. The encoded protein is CASSELGRGNEKLFF.